The rows below give T cell receptor beta chains drawn from one sample of a study of shared clonotypes between healthy human individuals. Using immunoSEQ multiplex PCR, the repertoire was profiled, and TCRdb retains in-frame clones only, with some absent. The sample contains roughly 500,000 clones, 90% to 97% of which appear only once. Material for sequencing was naive CD4+ T cells sorted from blood. These receptors were collected from a woman aged 30 to 39 in good health. Both conserved end residues are part of each CDR3. The D gene is left open where the match is weak. Only part of the rows carry a size: once, few, many, or a class if the clone is expanded.

cdr3_nt cdr3_aa cdr3_length j_call v_call d_call clone_size
TGCAGTGCTAGTTTCCTCTACGAGCAGTACTTC CSASFLYEQYF 11 TRBJ2-7 TRBV20-1 . .
TGTGCCAGCAGCTTGTCTCCCCTACTCCAAGAGACCCAGTACTTC CASSLSPLLQETQYF 15 TRBJ2-5 TRBV5-4 . .
TGTGCCAGCAGCTTCCAGGGGGACACTGAAGCTTTCTTT CASSFQGDTEAFF 13 TRBJ1-1 TRBV11-3 TRBD1 .
TGCGCCAGCGGGGACAACGACGGTGTCACTGAAGCTTTCTTT CASGDNDGVTEAFF 14 TRBJ1-1 TRBV10-2 . once
TGTGCCAGTAGTATCCTCCACGGGAACTACGAGCAGTACTTC CASSILHGNYEQYF 14 TRBJ2-7 TRBV19 . .
TGTGCCGCTGGGGGACAGGTCCCCTCTGGGGCCAACGTCCTGACTTTC CAAGGQVPSGANVLTF 16 TRBJ2-6 TRBV28 TRBD1 .
TGTGCCAGTAGTTCTTCCCGGCAGGGGGCTTTTCAGCCCCAGCATTTT CASSSSRQGAFQPQHF 16 TRBJ1-5 TRBV19 TRBD1 .
TGCGCCAGCAGCCCAGGGACAGGGGTCGGAATGAGTTACACTGAAGCTTTCTTT CASSPGTGVGMSYTEAFF 18 TRBJ1-1 TRBV5-1 TRBD1 .
TGTGCCAGCTCACCAATCCAGGGCCCCTCTGGAAACACCATATATTTT CASSPIQGPSGNTIYF 16 TRBJ1-3 TRBV18 . .
TGCGCCAGCAGCTTAGGGGGGTATTATAACACCGGGGAGCTGTTTTTT CASSLGGYYNTGELFF 16 TRBJ2-2 TRBV5-1 . .
TGCGCCAGCAGCCAAGATGGGCGGGGCCAGTACAATGAGCAGTTCTTC CASSQDGRGQYNEQFF 16 TRBJ2-1 TRBV4-1 . .
TGTGCCAGCTCACCGTCGGCCGGACAGGGGGCAATCTATGGCTACACCTTC CASSPSAGQGAIYGYTF 17 TRBJ1-2 TRBV18 TRBD1 .
TGTGCCAGCAGTGTCATCGGGCTCCATGGGACTTACCAAGAGACCCAGTACTTC CASSVIGLHGTYQETQYF 18 TRBJ2-5 TRBV28 . .
TGTGCCAGCAGCGGGGCGGGAGGAACAGATACGCAGTATTTT CASSGAGGTDTQYF 14 TRBJ2-3 TRBV11-2 TRBD2 once
TGCGCCAGCAGCCAACCCGGGACAGGGAACACCGGGGAGCTGTTTTTT CASSQPGTGNTGELFF 16 TRBJ2-2 TRBV4-1 TRBD1 .
TGTGCCGCAACGACTAGCTCCTACGAGCAGTACTTC CAATTSSYEQYF 12 TRBJ2-7 TRBV10-3 . .
TGTGCCAGCAGCTCCCACGGGAGAGAGAGAGATACGCAGTATTTT CASSSHGRERDTQYF 15 TRBJ2-3 TRBV5-8 . .
TGTGCCAGCAACCTACAGGGGCGCACCGGGGAGCTGTTTTTT CASNLQGRTGELFF 14 TRBJ2-2 TRBV7-9 TRBD1 .
TGCGCCAGCAGCTTACATTTCAATGAGCAGTTCTTC CASSLHFNEQFF 12 TRBJ2-1 TRBV5-1 . .
TGTGCCAGTAGTATGGGAAGGGTTGAAGGCATTCAGTACTTC CASSMGRVEGIQYF 14 TRBJ2-4 TRBV19 . .
TGCGCCAGCAGCCAAGACAGGGTACAGTCACCCCTCCACTTT CASSQDRVQSPLHF 14 TRBJ1-6 TRBV4-1 . .
TGCGCCAGCAGCTCCGGGACTAGCGGCAATGAGCAGTTCTTC CASSSGTSGNEQFF 14 TRBJ2-1 TRBV5-1 TRBD2 once
TGCGCCAGCAGCCAAGATCGTAACTTGGGGACAGCCCCCTCTGGGGCCAACGTCCTGACTTTC CASSQDRNLGTAPSGANVLTF 21 TRBJ2-6 TRBV4-1 TRBD1 .
TGTGCCAGCAGTATCACCCGCGTAGGAGGGTTTAGTGAAAAACTGTTTTTT CASSITRVGGFSEKLFF 17 TRBJ1-4 TRBV27 . .
TGTGCCAGCAGCCAACTTCCGGGACAGGTTAATTCACCCCTCCACTTT CASSQLPGQVNSPLHF 16 TRBJ1-6 TRBV28 TRBD1 .
TGTGCCTGGCGAAACAGGGGGGCCTCCTACGAGCAGTACTTC CAWRNRGASYEQYF 14 TRBJ2-7 TRBV30 TRBD1 .
TGTGCCAGCAGTGAAGCCACGGTCTCCTACAATGAGCAGTTCTTC CASSEATVSYNEQFF 15 TRBJ2-1 TRBV6-1 . .
TGTGCCAGCAGCTTAGCGGGGCCCTTCTACGAGCAGTACTTC CASSLAGPFYEQYF 14 TRBJ2-7 TRBV5-4 TRBD2 .
TGTGCCAGCAGCGTAAAGGAAGTTCTCCCTGGAAACACCATATATTTT CASSVKEVLPGNTIYF 16 TRBJ1-3 TRBV9 . .
TGCGCCAGCAGCAGGGGAGCAGATACGCAGTATTTT CASSRGADTQYF 12 TRBJ2-3 TRBV5-1 . .
TGCGCCAGCAGCTTCCCGAATGAAAAACTGTTTTTT CASSFPNEKLFF 12 TRBJ1-4 TRBV5-1 . few